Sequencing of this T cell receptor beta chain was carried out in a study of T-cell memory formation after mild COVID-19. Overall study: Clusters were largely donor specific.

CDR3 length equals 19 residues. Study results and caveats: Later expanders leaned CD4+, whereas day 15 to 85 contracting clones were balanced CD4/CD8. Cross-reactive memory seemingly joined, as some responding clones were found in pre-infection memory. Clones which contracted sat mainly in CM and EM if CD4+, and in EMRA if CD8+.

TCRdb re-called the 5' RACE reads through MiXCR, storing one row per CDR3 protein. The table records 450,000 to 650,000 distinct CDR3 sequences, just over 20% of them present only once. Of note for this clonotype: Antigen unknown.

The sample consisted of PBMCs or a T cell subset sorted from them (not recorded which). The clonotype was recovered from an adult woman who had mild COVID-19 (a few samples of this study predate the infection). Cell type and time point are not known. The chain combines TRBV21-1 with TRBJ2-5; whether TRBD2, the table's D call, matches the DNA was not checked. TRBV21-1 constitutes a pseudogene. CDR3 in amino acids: CASSPVPAYLNETEETQYF. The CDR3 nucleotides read TGTGCCAGCAGCCCAGTACCCGCTTATTTGAATGAGACGGAGGAGACCCAGTACTTC.